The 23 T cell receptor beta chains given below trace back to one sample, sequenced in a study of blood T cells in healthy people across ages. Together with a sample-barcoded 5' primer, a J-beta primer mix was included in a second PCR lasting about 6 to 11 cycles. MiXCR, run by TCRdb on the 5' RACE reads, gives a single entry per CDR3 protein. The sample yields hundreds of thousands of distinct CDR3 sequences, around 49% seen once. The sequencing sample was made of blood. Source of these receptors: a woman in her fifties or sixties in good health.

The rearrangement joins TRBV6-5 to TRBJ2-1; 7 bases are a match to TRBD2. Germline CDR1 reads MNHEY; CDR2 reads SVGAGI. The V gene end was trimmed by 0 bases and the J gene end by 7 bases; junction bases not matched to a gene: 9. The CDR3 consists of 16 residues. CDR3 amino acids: CASSYSGMGGYNEQFF. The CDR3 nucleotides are TGTGCCAGCAGTTACTCGGGAATGGGAGGGTATAATGAGCAGTTCTTC.

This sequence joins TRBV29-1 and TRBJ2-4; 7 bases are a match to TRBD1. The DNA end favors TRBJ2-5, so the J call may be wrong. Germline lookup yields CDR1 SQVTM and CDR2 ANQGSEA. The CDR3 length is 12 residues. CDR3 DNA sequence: TGCAGCGGTCGACAGGGCTGGGAGACCCAGTACTTC. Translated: CSGRQGWETQYF.

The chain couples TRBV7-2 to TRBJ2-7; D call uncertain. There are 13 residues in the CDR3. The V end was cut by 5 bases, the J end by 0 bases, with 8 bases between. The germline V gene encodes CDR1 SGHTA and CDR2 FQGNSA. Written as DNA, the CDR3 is TGTGCCAGCAGCCCCCACCACTCCTACGAGCAGTACTTC. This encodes CASSPHHSYEQYF.

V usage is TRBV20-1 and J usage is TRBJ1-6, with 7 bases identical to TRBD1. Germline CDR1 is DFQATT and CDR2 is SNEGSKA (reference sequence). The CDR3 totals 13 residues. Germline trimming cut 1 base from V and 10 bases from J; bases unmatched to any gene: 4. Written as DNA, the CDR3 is TGCAGTGCTAGAGCCAACAGGGGATCACCCCTCCACTTT. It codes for CSARANRGSPLHF.

The CDR3 reads CSVCRRRTVPMTVTYEQYF. The CDR3 DNA sequence: TGCAGCGTATGTCGTCGTCGGACAGTGCCGATGACCGTAACCTACGAGCAGTACTTC. J is TRBJ2-7 and V is TRBV29-1; possibly TRBD1 for D (6 bases). CDR1 and CDR2 (germline): SQVTM, ANQGSEA. CDR3 length: 19 amino acids. Trimming pared 6 bases from V and 2 bases from J, leaving 32 bases between.

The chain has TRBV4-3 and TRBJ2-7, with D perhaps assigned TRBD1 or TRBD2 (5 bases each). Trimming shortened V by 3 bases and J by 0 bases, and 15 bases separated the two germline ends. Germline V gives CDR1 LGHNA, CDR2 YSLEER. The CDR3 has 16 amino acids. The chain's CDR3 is CASSQGRALGSYEQYF. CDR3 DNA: TGCGCCAGCAGCCAGGGACGGGCTCTGGGCTCCTACGAGCAGTACTTC.

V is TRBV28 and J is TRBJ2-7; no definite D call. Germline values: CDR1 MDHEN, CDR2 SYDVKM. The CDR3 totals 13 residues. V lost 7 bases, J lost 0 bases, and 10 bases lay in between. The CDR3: CASNDANSYEQYF. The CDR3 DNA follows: TGTGCCAGCAATGACGCCAACTCCTACGAGCAGTACTTC.

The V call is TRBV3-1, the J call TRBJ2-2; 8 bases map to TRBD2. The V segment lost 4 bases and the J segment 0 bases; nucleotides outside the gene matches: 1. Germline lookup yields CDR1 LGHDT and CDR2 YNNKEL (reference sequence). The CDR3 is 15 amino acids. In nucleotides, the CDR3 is TGTGCCAGCAGCCGTAGCGGGACGAACACCGGGGAGCTGTTTTTT. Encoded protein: CASSRSGTNTGELFF.

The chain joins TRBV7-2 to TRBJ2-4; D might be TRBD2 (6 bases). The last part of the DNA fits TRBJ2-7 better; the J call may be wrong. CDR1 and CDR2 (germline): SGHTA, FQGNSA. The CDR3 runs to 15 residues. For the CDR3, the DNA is TGTGCCAGCAGCTTTGATTCGGGAGTCGGGTACGAGCAGTACTTC. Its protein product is CASSFDSGVGYEQYF.

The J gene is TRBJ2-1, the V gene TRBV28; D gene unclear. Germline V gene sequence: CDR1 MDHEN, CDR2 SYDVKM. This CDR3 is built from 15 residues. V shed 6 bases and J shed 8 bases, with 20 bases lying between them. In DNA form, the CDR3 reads TGTGCCAGCAGCATTGTCGGTGCCCTACGGGATGAGCAGTTCTTC. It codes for CASSIVGALRDEQFF.

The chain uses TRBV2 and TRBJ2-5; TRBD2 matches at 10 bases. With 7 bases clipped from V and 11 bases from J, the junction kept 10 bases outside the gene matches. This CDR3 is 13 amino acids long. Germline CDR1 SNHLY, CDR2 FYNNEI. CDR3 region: CASNLAGVNEQYF. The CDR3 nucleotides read TGTGCCAGCAACCTAGCGGGAGTAAATGAGCAGTACTTC.

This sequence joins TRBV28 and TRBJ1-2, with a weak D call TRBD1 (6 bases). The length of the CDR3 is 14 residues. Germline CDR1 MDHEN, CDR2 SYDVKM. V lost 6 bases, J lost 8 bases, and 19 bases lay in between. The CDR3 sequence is CASSSRWGARGYTF. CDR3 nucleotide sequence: TGTGCCAGCAGCTCCCGCTGGGGGGCGCGGGGCTACACCTTC.

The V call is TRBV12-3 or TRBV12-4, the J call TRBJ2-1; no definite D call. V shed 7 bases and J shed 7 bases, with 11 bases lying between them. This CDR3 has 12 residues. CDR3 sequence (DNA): TGTGCCAGCACTTACAGTACAAATGAGCAGTTCTTC. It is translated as CASTYSTNEQFF.

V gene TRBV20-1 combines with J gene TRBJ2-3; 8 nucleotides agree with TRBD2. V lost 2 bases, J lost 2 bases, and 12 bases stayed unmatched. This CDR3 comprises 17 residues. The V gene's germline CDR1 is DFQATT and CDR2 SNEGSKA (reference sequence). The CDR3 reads CSARFTRGAEVTDTQYF. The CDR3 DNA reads TGCAGTGCTAGATTCACGCGGGGGGCGGAAGTCACAGATACGCAGTATTTT.

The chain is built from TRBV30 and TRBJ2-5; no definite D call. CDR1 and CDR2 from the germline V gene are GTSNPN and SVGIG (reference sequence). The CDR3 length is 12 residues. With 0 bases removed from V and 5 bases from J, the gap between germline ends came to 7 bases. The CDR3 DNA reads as TGTGCCTGGAGTGTCGGGCCCGAGACCCAGTACTTC. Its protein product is CAWSVGPETQYF.

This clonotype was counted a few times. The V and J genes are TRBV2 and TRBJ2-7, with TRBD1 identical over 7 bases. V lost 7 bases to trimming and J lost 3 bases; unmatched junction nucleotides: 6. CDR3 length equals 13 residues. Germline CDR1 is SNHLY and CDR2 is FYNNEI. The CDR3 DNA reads TGTGCCAGCAAAGGGGGCTCTTTCTACGAGCAGTACTTC. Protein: CASKGGSFYEQYF.

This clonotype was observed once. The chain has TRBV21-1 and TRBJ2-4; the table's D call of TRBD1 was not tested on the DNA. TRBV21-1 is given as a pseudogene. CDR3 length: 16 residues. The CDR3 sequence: CASSQWDGAAKNIQYF. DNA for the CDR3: TGTGCCAGCAGCCAGTGGGACGGGGCCGCCAAAAACATTCAGTACTTC.

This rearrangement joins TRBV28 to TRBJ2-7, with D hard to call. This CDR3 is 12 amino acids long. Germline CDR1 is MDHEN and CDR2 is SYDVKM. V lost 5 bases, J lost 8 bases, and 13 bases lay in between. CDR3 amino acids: CASSTGATQQYF. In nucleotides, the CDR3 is TGTGCCAGCAGTACCGGCGCTACCCAGCAGTACTTC.

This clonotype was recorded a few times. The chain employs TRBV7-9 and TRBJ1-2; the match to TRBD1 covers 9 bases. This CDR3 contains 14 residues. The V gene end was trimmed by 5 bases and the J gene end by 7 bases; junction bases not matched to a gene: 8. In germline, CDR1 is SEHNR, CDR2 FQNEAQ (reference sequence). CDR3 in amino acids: CASSPQGAKAGYTF. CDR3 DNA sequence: TGTGCCAGCAGCCCACAGGGGGCTAAGGCTGGCTACACCTTC.

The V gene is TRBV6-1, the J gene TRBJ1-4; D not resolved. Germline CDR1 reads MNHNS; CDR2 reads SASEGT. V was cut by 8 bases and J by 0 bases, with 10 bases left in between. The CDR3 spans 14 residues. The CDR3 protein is CASGRTTTNEKLFF. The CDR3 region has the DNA TGTGCCAGCGGGAGGACTACAACTAATGAAAAACTGTTTTTT.

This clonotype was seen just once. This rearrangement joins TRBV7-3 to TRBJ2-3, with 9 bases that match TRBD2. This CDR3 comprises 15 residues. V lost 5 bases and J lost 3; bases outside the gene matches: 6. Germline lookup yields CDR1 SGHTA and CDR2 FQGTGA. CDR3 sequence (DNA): TGTGCCAGCAGCCCCGTAGCGGGAGCGACAGATACGCAGTATTTT. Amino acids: CASSPVAGATDTQYF.

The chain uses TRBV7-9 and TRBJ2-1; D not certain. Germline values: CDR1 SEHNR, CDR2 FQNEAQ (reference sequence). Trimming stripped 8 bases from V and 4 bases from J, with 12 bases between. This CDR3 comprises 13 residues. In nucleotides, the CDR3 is TGTGCCAGCGGCGACGGGTTTTACAATGAGCAGTTCTTC. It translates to CASGDGFYNEQFF.

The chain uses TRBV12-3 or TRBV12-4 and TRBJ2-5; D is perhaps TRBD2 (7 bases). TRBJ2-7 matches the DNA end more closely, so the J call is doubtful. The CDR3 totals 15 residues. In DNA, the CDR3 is TGTGCCAGCAGCTTTGGGGTGGGCGGGGGCCACGAGCAGTACTTC. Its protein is CASSFGVGGGHEQYF.